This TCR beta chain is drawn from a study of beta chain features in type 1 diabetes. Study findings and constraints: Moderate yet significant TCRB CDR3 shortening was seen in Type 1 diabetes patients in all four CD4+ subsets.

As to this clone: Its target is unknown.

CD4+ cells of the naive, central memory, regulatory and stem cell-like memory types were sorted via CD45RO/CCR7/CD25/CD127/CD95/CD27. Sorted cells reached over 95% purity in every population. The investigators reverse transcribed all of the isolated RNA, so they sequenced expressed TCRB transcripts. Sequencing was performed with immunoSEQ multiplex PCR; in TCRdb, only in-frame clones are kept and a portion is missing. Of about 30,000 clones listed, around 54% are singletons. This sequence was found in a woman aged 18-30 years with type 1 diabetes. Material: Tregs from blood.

The CDR3: CASSPPGRGETQYF. CDR3 coding DNA: TGTGCCAGCAGCCCTCCCGGGAGGGGAGAGACCCAGTACTTC. The rearrangement uses TRBV4-2 and TRBJ2-5; 8 nucleotides line up with TRBD2. V was pared by 4 bases and J by 4 bases, with 5 bases of the junction left unmatched. The CDR3 totals 14 residues. Germline-derived CDR1 and CDR2 are LGHNA and YNFKEQ.